This T cell receptor (beta chain) is from a study of blood T cell repertoires in COVID-19. At the level of the study: Samples came from the United States, Italy and Spain, spanning acute and convalescent COVID-19.

The CDR3 sequence is 12 residues long. Per germline, CDR1 DFQATT and CDR2 SNEGSKA (reference sequence). Between the trimmed V and J ends, which lost 6 bases and 3 bases, there was a span of 12 bases. The study drew participants aged 18 to 89 years from some 23 US areas. The authors' processing: By means of reference gene primer amplification, nucleated cell counts were estimated. TCRdb's table, derived via immunoSEQ multiplex PCR, lists solely in-frame clones and lacks some. The DNA was the basis for D and trimming; V, J and clone size are from that table. The sample lists hundreds of thousands of clones, roughly 84% occurring once.

Material: PBMCs or T cells enriched from blood (not recorded which). This receptor was obtained from a woman aged 25 to 45 who had recovered from COVID-19. This chain joins TRBV20-1 and TRBJ2-7, with a weak D call TRBD1 (6 bases). CDR3 in amino acids: CSASSGDYEQYF. CDR3 bases: TGCAGTGCGAGTTCAGGGGACTACGAGCAGTACTTC.